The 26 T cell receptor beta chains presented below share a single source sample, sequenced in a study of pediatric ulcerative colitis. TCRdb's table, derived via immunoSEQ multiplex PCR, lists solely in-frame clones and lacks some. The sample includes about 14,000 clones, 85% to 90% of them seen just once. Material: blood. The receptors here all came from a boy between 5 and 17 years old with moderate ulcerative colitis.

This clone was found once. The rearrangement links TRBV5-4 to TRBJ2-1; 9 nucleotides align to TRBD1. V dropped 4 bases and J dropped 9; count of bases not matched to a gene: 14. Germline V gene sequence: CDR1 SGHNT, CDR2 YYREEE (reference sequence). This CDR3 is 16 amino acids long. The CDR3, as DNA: TGTGCCAGCAGCGGATCGACGGACAGGGGTTTCCTTGAGCAGTTCTTC. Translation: CASSGSTDRGFLEQFF.

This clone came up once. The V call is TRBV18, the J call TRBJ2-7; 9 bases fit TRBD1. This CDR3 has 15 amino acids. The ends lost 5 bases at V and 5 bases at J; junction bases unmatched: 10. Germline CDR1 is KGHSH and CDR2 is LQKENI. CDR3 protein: CASSTTPGQGHEQYF. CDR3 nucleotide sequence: TGTGCCAGCTCAACGACTCCGGGACAGGGTCACGAGCAGTACTTC. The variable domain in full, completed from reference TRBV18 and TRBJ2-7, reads NAGVMQNPRHLVRRRGQEARLRCSPMKGHSHVYWYRQLPEEGLKFMVYLQKENIIDESGMPKERFSAEFPKEGPSILRIQQVVRGDSAAYFCASSTTPGQGHEQYFGPGTRLTVT.

The chain's CDR3 is CASSTTGPQANYGYTF. The DNA of the CDR3 is TGTGCCAGTAGTACTACAGGACCCCAAGCTAACTATGGCTACACCTTC. The chain joins TRBV19 to TRBJ1-2, with D possibly TRBD1 on 5 matching bases. V lost 4 bases to trimming and J lost 0 bases, with 15 bases between them. The CDR3 covers 16 residues. Per the germline V gene, CDR1 is LNHDA and CDR2 is SQIVND (reference sequence).

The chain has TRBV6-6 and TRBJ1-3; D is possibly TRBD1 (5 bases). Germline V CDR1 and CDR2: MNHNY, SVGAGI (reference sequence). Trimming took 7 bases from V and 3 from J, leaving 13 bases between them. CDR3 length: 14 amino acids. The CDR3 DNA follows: TGTGCCAGCACTACTGGACAACTTGGAAACACCATATATTTT. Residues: CASTTGQLGNTIYF.

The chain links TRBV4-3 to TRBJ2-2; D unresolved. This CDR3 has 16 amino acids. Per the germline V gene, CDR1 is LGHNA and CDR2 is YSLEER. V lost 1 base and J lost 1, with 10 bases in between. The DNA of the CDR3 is TGCGCCAGCAGCCAAGCCCCCCAGGAGAACACCGGGGAGCTGTTTTTT. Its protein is CASSQAPQENTGELFF.

CDR3 sequence: CASTATPNTEAFF. The CDR3 DNA sequence: TGCGCCAGCACAGCAACCCCGAACACTGAAGCTTTCTTT. This chain links TRBV5-1 with TRBJ1-1; D call uncertain. The CDR3 is 13 amino acids. Germline CDR1 is SGHRS and CDR2 is YFSETQ. The V and J ends lost 6 bases and 1 base respectively, with 10 bases between them.

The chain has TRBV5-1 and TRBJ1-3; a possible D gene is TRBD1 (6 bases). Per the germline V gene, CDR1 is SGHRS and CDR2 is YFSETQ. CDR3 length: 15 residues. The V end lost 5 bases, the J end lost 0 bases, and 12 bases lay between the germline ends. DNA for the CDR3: TGCGCCAGCAGAATAACAGGGAGCTCTGGAAACACCATATATTTT. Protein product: CASRITGSSGNTIYF.

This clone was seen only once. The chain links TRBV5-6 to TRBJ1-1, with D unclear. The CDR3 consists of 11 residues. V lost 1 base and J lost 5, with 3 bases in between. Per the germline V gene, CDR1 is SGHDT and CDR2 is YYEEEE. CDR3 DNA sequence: TGTGCCAGCAGCTTGTATACTGAAGCTTTCTTT. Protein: CASSLYTEAFF.

CDR3 sequence reads: CAARPGTGHNQPQHF. The CDR3 DNA reads TGTGCCGCGAGGCCCGGGACAGGGCACAATCAGCCCCAGCATTTT. The gene calls are TRBV19 and TRBJ1-5; 9 nucleotides align to TRBD1. This CDR3 is built from 15 residues. Trimming cost V 11 bases and J 3 bases; bases outside gene matches: 11. Germline-derived CDR1 and CDR2 are LNHDA and SQIVND (reference sequence).

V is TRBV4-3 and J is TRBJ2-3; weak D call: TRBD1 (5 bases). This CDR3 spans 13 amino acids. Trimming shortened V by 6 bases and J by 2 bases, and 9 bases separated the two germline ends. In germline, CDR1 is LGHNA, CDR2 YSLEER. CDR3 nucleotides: TGCGCCAGCAGGGGGCAGGACACAGATACGCAGTATTTT. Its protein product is CASRGQDTDTQYF.

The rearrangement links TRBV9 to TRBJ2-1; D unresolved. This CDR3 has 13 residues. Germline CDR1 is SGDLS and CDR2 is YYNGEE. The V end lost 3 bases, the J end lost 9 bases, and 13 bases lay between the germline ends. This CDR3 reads CASSADIKSEQFF. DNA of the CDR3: TGTGCCAGCAGCGCCGACATAAAGTCTGAGCAGTTCTTC.

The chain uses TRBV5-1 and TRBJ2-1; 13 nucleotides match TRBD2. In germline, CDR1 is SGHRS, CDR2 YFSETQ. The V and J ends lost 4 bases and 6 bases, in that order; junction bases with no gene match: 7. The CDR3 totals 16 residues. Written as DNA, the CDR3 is TGCGCCAGCAGCACCGGACTAGCGGGAGAGTTCAATGAGCAGTTCTTC. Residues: CASSTGLAGEFNEQFF.

The CDR3 nucleotides read TGCGCCAGCAGCTTGGAACTAGCGGGGGGGCCGGGAGAGACCCAGTACTTC. As protein: CASSLELAGGPGETQYF. The chain combines TRBV5-1 with TRBJ2-5, with 13 bases matching TRBD2. This CDR3 spans 17 amino acids. Germline lookup yields CDR1 SGHRS and CDR2 YFSETQ. Trimming removed 0 bases from V and 4 bases from J; junction bases left unmatched: 6.

The CDR3 loop reads CASSGTGNLGAYNEQFF. The CDR3 DNA follows: TGTGCCTCATCCGGGACAGGAAACTTAGGCGCCTACAATGAGCAGTTCTTC. The chain recombines TRBV30 with TRBJ2-1, with 8 bases that match TRBD1. Losses at the gene ends were 7 bases for V and 2 bases for J; bases not matched to a gene: 16. The CDR3 totals 17 residues. CDR1 is GTSNPN and CDR2 is SVGIG in the germline V gene (reference sequence).

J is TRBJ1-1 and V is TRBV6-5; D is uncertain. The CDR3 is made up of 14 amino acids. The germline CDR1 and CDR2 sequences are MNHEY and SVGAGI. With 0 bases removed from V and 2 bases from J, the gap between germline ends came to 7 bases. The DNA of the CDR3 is TGTGCCAGCAGTTACTCCGGCAGCAACACTGAAGCTTTCTTT. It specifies CASSYSGSNTEAFF.

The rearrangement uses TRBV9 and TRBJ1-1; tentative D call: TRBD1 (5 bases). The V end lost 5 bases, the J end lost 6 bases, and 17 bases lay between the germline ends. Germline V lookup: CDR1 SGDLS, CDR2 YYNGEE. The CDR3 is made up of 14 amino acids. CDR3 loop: CASSNIGWGAEAFF. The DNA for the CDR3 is TGTGCCAGCAGTAATATAGGATGGGGCGCTGAAGCTTTCTTT. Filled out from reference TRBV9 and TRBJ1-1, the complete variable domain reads DSGVTQTPKHLITATGQRVTLRCSPRSGDLSVYWYQQSLDQGLQFLIQYYNGEERAKGNILERFSAQQFPDLHSELNLSSLELGDSALYFCASSNIGWGAEAFFGQGTRLTVV.

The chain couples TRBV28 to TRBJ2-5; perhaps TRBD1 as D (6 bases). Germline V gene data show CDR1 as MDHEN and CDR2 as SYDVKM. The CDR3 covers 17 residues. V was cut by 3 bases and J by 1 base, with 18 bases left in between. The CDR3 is CASSFEKSGQTQETQYF. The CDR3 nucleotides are TGTGCCAGCAGTTTTGAGAAGTCCGGACAGACCCAAGAGACCCAGTACTTC.

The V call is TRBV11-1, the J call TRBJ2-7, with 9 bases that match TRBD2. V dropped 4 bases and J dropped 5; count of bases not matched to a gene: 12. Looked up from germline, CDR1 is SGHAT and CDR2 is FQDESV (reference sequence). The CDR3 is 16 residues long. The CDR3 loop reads CASSWKGGGALNEQYF. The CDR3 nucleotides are TGTGCCAGCAGCTGGAAAGGCGGGGGGGCCTTGAACGAGCAGTACTTC. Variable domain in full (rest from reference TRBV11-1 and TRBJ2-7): EAEVAQSPRYKITEKSQAVAFWCDPISGHATLYWYRQILGQGPELLVQFQDESVVDDSQLPKDRFSAERLKGVDSTLKIQPAELGDSAMYLCASSWKGGGALNEQYFGPGTRLTVT.

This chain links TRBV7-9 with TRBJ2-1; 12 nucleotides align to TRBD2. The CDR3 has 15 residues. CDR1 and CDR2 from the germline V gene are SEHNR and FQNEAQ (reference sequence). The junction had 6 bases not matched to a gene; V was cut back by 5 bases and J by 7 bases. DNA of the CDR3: TGTGCCAGCAGCCTCCGACTAGCGGGAGCGAATGAGCAGTTCTTC. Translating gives CASSLRLAGANEQFF.

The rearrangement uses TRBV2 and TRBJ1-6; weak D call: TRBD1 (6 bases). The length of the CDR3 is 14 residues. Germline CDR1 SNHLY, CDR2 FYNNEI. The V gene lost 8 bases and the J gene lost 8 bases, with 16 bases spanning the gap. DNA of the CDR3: TGTGCCAGCGAGGGGGTTTCAGGAGATTCACCCCTCCACTTT. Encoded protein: CASEGVSGDSPLHF.

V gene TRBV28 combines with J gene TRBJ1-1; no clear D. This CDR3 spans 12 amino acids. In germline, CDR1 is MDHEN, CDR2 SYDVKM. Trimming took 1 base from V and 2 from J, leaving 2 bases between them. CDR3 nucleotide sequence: TGTGCCAGCAGTTTATTTAACACTGAAGCTTTCTTT. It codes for CASSLFNTEAFF.

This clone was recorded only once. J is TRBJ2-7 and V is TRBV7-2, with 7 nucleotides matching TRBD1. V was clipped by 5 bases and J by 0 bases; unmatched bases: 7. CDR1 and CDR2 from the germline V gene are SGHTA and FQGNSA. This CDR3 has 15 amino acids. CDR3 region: CASSPTQGSSYEQYF. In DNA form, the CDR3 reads TGTGCCAGCAGCCCGACACAGGGGAGCTCCTACGAGCAGTACTTC.

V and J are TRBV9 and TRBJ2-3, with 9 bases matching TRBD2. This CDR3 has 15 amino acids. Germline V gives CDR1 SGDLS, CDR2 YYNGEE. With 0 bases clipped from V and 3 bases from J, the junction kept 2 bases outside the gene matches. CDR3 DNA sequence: TGTGCCAGCAGCGTAGGACTAGCGGAAACAGATACGCAGTATTTT. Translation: CASSVGLAETDTQYF.

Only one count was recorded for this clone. CDR3 sequence reads: CASSLAPGSGANVLTF. CDR3 sequence (DNA): TGCGCCAGCAGCTTGGCCCCAGGGTCTGGGGCCAACGTCCTGACTTTC. The V call is TRBV5-1, the J call TRBJ2-6, with a tentative D call TRBD1 (5 bases). The CDR3 covers 16 residues. Trimming shortened V by 0 bases and J by 1 base, and 8 bases separated the two germline ends. The germline V gene has CDR1 SGHRS and CDR2 YFSETQ.

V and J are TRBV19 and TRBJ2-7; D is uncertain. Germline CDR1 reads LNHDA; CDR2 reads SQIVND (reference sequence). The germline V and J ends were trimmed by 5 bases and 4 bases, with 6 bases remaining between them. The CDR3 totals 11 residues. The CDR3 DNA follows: TGTGCCAGTAGTGGTGCATACGAGCAGTACTTC. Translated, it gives CASSGAYEQYF.

The CDR3 nucleotides read TGCGCCAGCAGCTTGGAAGCGGGTCAAGAGACCCAGTACTTC. Amino acid sequence: CASSLEAGQETQYF. This sequence joins TRBV5-1 and TRBJ2-5; maybe TRBD2 (6 bases). The CDR3 length is 14 residues. CDR1 SGHRS and CDR2 YFSETQ come from the germline V gene. V lost 0 bases to trimming and J lost 2 bases, with 8 bases between them.